The T cell receptor (beta chain) described here comes from a study of identical twins. Each CDR3 protein gets one entry after TCRdb re-called the 5' RACE reads with MiXCR. The profile shows about 470,000 distinct CDR3 sequences, 20% to 25% of them singletons. Germline CDR1 reads MNHEY; CDR2 reads SVGEGT. V lost 0 bases to trimming and J lost 3 bases; unmatched junction nucleotides: 17. CDR3 length equals 20 residues. These sequences were also reported in another study, on T cells expressing NK-cell markers.

The rearrangement uses TRBV6-2 or TRBV6-3 and TRBJ2-1, with 7 bases matching TRBD2. Sample: CD4+ T cells sorted from blood. The sequence derives from a woman aged 18-29 years in good health. The CDR3 DNA sequence: TGTGCCAGCAGTTACTCGAACCTCTTTATTGGGGGAGGGCACTACAATGAGCAGTTCTTC. Protein: CASSYSNLFIGGGHYNEQFF.